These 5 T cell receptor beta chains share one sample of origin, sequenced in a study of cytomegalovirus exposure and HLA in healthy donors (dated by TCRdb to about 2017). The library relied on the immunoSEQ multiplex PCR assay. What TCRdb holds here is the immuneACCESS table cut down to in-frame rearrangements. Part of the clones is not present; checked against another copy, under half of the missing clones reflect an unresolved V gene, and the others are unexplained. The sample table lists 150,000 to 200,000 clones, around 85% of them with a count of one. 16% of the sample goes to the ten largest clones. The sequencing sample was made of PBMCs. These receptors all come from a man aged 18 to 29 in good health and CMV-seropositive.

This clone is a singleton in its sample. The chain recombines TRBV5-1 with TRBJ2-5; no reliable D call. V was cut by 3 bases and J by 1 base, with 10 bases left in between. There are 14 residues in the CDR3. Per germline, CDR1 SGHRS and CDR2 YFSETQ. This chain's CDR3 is CASSSSSSQETQYF. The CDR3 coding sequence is TGCGCCAGCAGCTCCTCCTCCTCCCAAGAGACCCAGTACTTC.

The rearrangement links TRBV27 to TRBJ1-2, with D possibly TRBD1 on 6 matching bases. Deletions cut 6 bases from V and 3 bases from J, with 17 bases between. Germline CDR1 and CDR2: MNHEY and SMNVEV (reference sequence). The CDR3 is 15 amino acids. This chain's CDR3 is CASSPDRILYYGYTF. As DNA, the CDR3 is TGTGCCAGCAGCCCCGACAGGATCTTATACTATGGCTACACCTTC.

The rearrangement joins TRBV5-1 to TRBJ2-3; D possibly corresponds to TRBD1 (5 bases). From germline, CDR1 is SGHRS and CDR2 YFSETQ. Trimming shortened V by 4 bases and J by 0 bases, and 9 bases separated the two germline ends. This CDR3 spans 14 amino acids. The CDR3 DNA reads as TGCGCCAGCAGCGGGGCATTTAGCACAGATACGCAGTATTTT. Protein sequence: CASSGAFSTDTQYF.

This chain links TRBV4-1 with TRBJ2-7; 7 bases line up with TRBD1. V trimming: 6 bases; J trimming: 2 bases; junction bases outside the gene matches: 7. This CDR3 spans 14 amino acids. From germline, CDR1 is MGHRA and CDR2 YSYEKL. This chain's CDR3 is CASSLPGQTYEQYF. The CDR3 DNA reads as TGCGCCAGCAGTCTTCCGGGACAGACCTACGAGCAGTACTTC.

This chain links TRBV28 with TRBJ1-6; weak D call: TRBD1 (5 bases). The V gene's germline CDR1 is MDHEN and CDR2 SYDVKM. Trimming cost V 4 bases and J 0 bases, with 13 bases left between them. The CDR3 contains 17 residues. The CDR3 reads CASSSSGPSSYNSPLHF. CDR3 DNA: TGTGCCAGCAGTTCTTCAGGGCCGAGCTCCTATAATTCACCCCTCCACTTT.